The 28 T cell receptor beta chains below all came from one sample that was sequenced in a study of blood T cell repertoires in COVID-19. Libraries were prepared by immunoSEQ multiplex PCR; TCRdb keeps only in-frame clonotypes and omits some of them. Of about 150,000 clones listed, around 82% are singletons. The sample comprised peripheral blood. The source of these receptors is a man aged 60 to 75 with acute or convalescent COVID-19.

The chain employs TRBV7-2 and TRBJ1-4; 7 positions match TRBD1. The CDR3 consists of 14 residues. The junction had 8 bases not matched to a gene; V was cut back by 5 bases and J by 8 bases. CDR1 and CDR2 (germline): SGHTA, FQGNSA. This CDR3 reads CASSQGQAEEKLFF. The CDR3 DNA sequence: TGTGCCAGCAGCCAAGGACAGGCGGAAGAAAAACTGTTTTTT.

The chain joins TRBV3-1 (or the pseudogene TRBV3-2) to TRBJ2-1, with TRBD1 identical over 7 bases. Germline V gives CDR1 LGHDT, CDR2 YNNKEL (reference sequence). The CDR3 has 14 amino acids. With V trimmed by 6 bases and J by 2 bases, 4 bases remained unmatched. The CDR3 coding sequence is TGTGCCAGCAGACCGGGACAGACCTACAATGAGCAGTTCTTC. This codes for CASRPGQTYNEQFF.

This clone was recorded once. The chain is built from TRBV5-1 and TRBJ2-2; TRBD2 matches at 13 bases. Germline CDR1 reads SGHRS; CDR2 reads YFSETQ. With V trimmed by 2 bases and J by 3 bases, 4 bases remained unmatched. This CDR3 contains 17 residues. CDR3 sequence (DNA): TGCGCCAGCAGCTTTCCGGGACTAGCGGGATACACCGGGGAGCTGTTTTTT. As protein: CASSFPGLAGYTGELFF.

The gene calls are TRBV30 and TRBJ1-3; TRBD1 might be the D (6 bases). CDR1 and CDR2 (germline): GTSNPN, SVGIG (reference sequence). CDR3 length equals 15 residues. V was pared by 3 bases and J by 4 bases, with 16 bases between. This CDR3 is CAWSLGTTGGNTIYF. DNA of the CDR3: TGTGCCTGGAGCCTTGGGACAACGGGCGGAAACACCATATATTTT.

The CDR3 protein is CASSLSGRWDEQYF. DNA for the CDR3: TGTGCCAGCAGCCTGAGCGGGAGATGGGACGAGCAGTACTTC. This chain uses TRBV5-4 with TRBJ2-7; 8 bases agree with TRBD2. The CDR3 extends over 14 amino acids. The ends lost 4 bases at V and 5 bases at J; junction bases unmatched: 8. The germline gives CDR1 SGHNT, CDR2 YYREEE (reference sequence).

The chain carries TRBV11-2 and TRBJ2-3, with 9 bases that match TRBD2. Per germline, CDR1 SGHAT and CDR2 FQNNGV. Trimming removed 1 base from V and 4 bases from J; junction bases left unmatched: 9. The length of the CDR3 is 17 residues. Written as DNA, the CDR3 is TGTGCCAGCAGCTTAGGCGCTAGCGGGACCGGACCAGATACGCAGTATTTT. Translating it yields CASSLGASGTGPDTQYF.

The rearrangement uses TRBV27 and TRBJ2-1; 7 bases are a match to TRBD2. V was pared by 4 bases and J by 7 bases, with 4 bases of the junction left unmatched. CDR3 length: 13 amino acids. The germline gives CDR1 MNHEY, CDR2 SMNVEV (reference sequence). The CDR3 sequence is CASSYGTKNEQFF. CDR3 in DNA: TGTGCCAGCAGTTATGGGACTAAAAATGAGCAGTTCTTC.

The V and J genes are TRBV6-5 and TRBJ2-6; D possibly corresponds to TRBD1 (6 bases). Trimming removed 6 bases from V and 2 bases from J, with 11 bases in between. CDR3 size: 15 residues. From germline, CDR1 is MNHEY and CDR2 SVGAGI. CDR3 sequence reads: CASSSRGTGANVLTF. CDR3 bases: TGTGCCAGCAGCTCCAGGGGAACTGGGGCCAACGTCCTGACTTTC.

The gene calls are TRBV27 and TRBJ1-4; D is undetermined. Deletions cut 4 bases from V and 8 bases from J, with 14 bases between. Germline values: CDR1 MNHEY, CDR2 SMNVEV (reference sequence). CDR3 length equals 14 residues. The CDR3 DNA follows: TGTGCCAGCAGTTCCTCCCGGACTACCGAAAAACTGTTTTTT. It specifies CASSSSRTTEKLFF.

The chain is built from TRBV24-1 and TRBJ2-3; TRBD1 aligns across 7 bases. V dropped 3 bases and J dropped 0; count of bases not matched to a gene: 11. Germline values: CDR1 KGHDR, CDR2 SFDVKD. The CDR3 has 18 amino acids. CDR3 loop: CATSDRTGGVSSTDTQYF. In nucleotides, the CDR3 is TGTGCCACCAGTGATCGGACAGGTGGAGTTTCTAGCACAGATACGCAGTATTTT.

This clone was counted between two and nine times. This rearrangement joins TRBV21-1 to TRBJ2-7; the table's D call of TRBD1 was not tested on the DNA. TRBV21-1 is recorded as a pseudogene. The CDR3 consists of 17 residues. CDR3 in DNA: TGTGCCAGCAGCAAAGGGGGGTGGACAGGCCCTTTGGGGGAGCAGTACTTC. Translation: CASSKGGWTGPLGEQYF.

This clone was observed once. This chain joins TRBV24-1 and TRBJ2-3, with TRBD1 matching 11 bases. CDR1 and CDR2 (germline): KGHDR, SFDVKD. V lost 4 bases and J lost 0; bases outside the gene matches: 5. The CDR3 has 17 amino acids. The CDR3 region has the DNA TGTGCCACCAGTGAGGGGACAGGGGGGCTTAGCACAGATACGCAGTATTTT. This translates into CATSEGTGGLSTDTQYF.

Note on this clone: Other DNA sequences from this sample encode an identical CDR3 as well. The chain carries TRBV29-1 and TRBJ1-1; 8 nucleotides agree with TRBD1. From germline, CDR1 is SQVTM and CDR2 ANQGSEA. Trimming removed 6 bases from V and 7 bases from J; junction bases left unmatched: 4. The CDR3 sequence is 11 residues long. CDR3 sequence: CSVQGEGEAFF. CDR3 in DNA: TGCAGCGTACAGGGGGAAGGTGAAGCTTTCTTT.

The chain combines TRBV19 with TRBJ1-2, with 9 bases fitting TRBD1. This CDR3 comprises 16 residues. V lost 4 bases to trimming and J lost 1 base; unmatched junction nucleotides: 7. Per the germline V gene, CDR1 is LNHDA and CDR2 is SQIVND (reference sequence). This chain's CDR3 is CASSKNPGQGNYGYTF. The DNA for the CDR3 is TGTGCCAGTAGTAAAAACCCGGGACAGGGTAACTATGGCTACACCTTC. Combining the CDR3 with reference TRBV19 and TRBJ1-2 gives the whole variable domain DGGITQSPKYLFRKEGQNVTLSCEQNLNHDAMYWYRQDPGQGLRLIYYSQIVNDFQKGDIAEGYSVSREKKESFPLTVTSAQKNPTAFYLCASSKNPGQGNYGYTFGSGTRLTVV.

The rearrangement uses TRBV7-2 and TRBJ2-7; D is ambiguous. The V end lost 4 bases, the J end lost 3 bases, and 10 bases lay between the germline ends. The germline gives CDR1 SGHTA, CDR2 FQGNSA. This CDR3 is 13 amino acids long. For the CDR3, the DNA is TGTGCCAGCAGCTCACGAGGCCTCTACGAGCAGTACTTC. Protein product: CASSSRGLYEQYF.

The chain uses TRBV11-2 and TRBJ2-3; 7 bases agree with TRBD2. V shed 4 bases and J 6 bases; nucleotides not matched to a gene: 7. This CDR3 region has 14 residues. Germline V gene data show CDR1 as SGHAT and CDR2 as FQNNGV. The CDR3 nucleotides are TGTGCCAGCAGCTCCTTAGCGCGGGGGGATACGCAGTATTTT. Its translation is CASSSLARGDTQYF.

CDR3 DNA: TGTGCCAGCAGTGACGGGAGAGGAACCAATGAGCAGTTCTTC. Its protein product is CASSDGRGTNEQFF. The V gene is TRBV2, the J gene TRBJ2-1; tentatively, D is TRBD2 (6 bases). CDR1 SNHLY and CDR2 FYNNEI come from the germline V gene. There are 14 residues in the CDR3. V was cut by 3 bases and J by 6 bases, with 12 bases left in between.

The chain links TRBV5-1 to TRBJ1-5; perhaps TRBD1 as D (6 bases). Germline values: CDR1 SGHRS, CDR2 YFSETQ. CDR3 length: 15 residues. Trimming removed 4 bases from V and 3 bases from J, with 14 bases in between. The CDR3 DNA reads as TGCGCCAGCAGCCCGACAGGCTTGCACAATCAGCCCCAGCATTTT. Protein sequence: CASSPTGLHNQPQHF. Full variable domain (remainder filled in from reference TRBV5-1 and TRBJ1-5): KAGVTQTPRYLIKTRGQQVTLSCSPISGHRSVSWYQQTPGQGLQFLFEYFSETQRNKGNFPGRFSGRQFSNSRSEMNVSTLELGDSALYLCASSPTGLHNQPQHFGDGTRLSIL.

This clone has only a few counts. The chain is built from TRBV6-5 and TRBJ1-6; D is perhaps TRBD1 (6 bases). This CDR3 comprises 16 residues. Trimming left V 4 bases short and J 4 bases short, with 14 bases between. Germline loops: CDR1 MNHEY, CDR2 SVGAGI. CDR3 protein: CASSFDRRLYNSPLHF. As DNA, the CDR3 is TGTGCCAGCAGTTTTGACAGGAGGTTGTATAATTCACCCCTCCACTTT.

The V gene is TRBV5-1, the J gene TRBJ2-7; TRBD2 aligns across 9 bases. Trimming at V came to 0 bases and at J to 3 bases, leaving 4 bases not matched to a gene. The CDR3 is 15 amino acids. Germline V gene lookup returns CDR1 SGHRS and CDR2 YFSETQ. In DNA form, the CDR3 reads TGCGCCAGCAGCTTGGTGTCTAGCGGGAACTACGAGCAGTACTTC. Its protein product is CASSLVSSGNYEQYF. The whole variable domain, filled in from reference TRBV5-1 and TRBJ2-7, reads KAGVTQTPRYLIKTRGQQVTLSCSPISGHRSVSWYQQTPGQGLQFLFEYFSETQRNKGNFPGRFSGRQFSNSRSEMNVSTLELGDSALYLCASSLVSSGNYEQYFGPGTRLTVT.

This chain joins TRBV30 and TRBJ1-1, with TRBD1 as a possible D gene (6 bases). The CDR3 runs to 14 residues. Between the trimmed V and J ends, which lost 0 bases and 1 base, there was a span of 9 bases. Germline assignment: CDR1 GTSNPN and CDR2 SVGIG (reference sequence). The CDR3, as DNA: TGTGCCTGGAGTGTAACAGGGCGGAACACTGAAGCTTTCTTT. The encoded protein is CAWSVTGRNTEAFF.

The CDR3 DNA reads as TGTGCCAGCAGTTACGGGACTAATGAGCAGTTCTTC. Translation gives CASSYGTNEQFF. This chain joins TRBV6-5 and TRBJ2-1; a weak D match, TRBD2 (6 bases). The length of the CDR3 is 12 residues. The germline V gene encodes CDR1 MNHEY and CDR2 SVGAGI. The V end was cut by 2 bases, the J end by 7 bases, with 6 bases between.

A few counts support this clone. Other DNA variants within this sample encode the same CDR3. The CDR3 is CASSFNYEQYF. The CDR3 DNA sequence: TGTGCCAGCAGTTTTAACTACGAGCAGTACTTC. The chain combines TRBV12-3 or TRBV12-4 with TRBJ2-7; D remains unclear. V lost 3 bases and J 3 bases, leaving 3 bases between the germline ends. This CDR3 comprises 11 residues.

The chain couples TRBV3-1 (or the pseudogene TRBV3-2) to TRBJ1-2, with D perhaps matching TRBD1 (5 bases). Trimming removed 0 bases at V and 11 bases at J, with 10 bases between. CDR1 LGHDT and CDR2 YNNKEL come from the germline V gene (reference sequence). The CDR3 has 12 amino acids. As DNA, the CDR3 is TGTGCCAGCAGCCAAGATCAGGGAGGTTACACCTTC. Encoded protein: CASSQDQGGYTF.

V usage is TRBV9 and J usage is TRBJ2-5, with D possibly matching TRBD1 (6 bases). The CDR3 is 14 amino acids. Deletions cut 1 base from V and 5 bases from J, with 12 bases between. Looked up from germline, CDR1 is SGDLS and CDR2 is YYNGEE. CDR3 in amino acids: CASSVWPGVETQYF. CDR3 sequence (DNA): TGTGCCAGCAGCGTATGGCCAGGGGTGGAGACCCAGTACTTC.

The rearrangement joins TRBV12-3 or TRBV12-4 to TRBJ1-1, with D uncertain. V shed 2 bases and J shed 2 bases, with 6 bases lying between them. CDR3 length equals 13 residues. The CDR3 is CASSLMANTEAFF. Written as DNA, the CDR3 is TGTGCCAGCAGTTTAATGGCTAACACTGAAGCTTTCTTT.

The chain links TRBV6-7 to TRBJ2-1; 7 nucleotides align to TRBD1. TRBV6-7 is flagged as an ORF with uncertain function. Trimming cost V 7 bases and J 2 bases; bases outside gene matches: 8. The CDR3 extends over 15 amino acids. This chain's CDR3 is CASNTQGSPYNEQFF. CDR3 bases: TGTGCCAGCAATACACAGGGGTCACCCTACAATGAGCAGTTCTTC.

For the CDR3, the DNA is TGTGCCAGTAGTAAATTTACAGGGGCCTCCGGGGCTTTCTTT. Amino acid sequence: CASSKFTGASGAFF. J is TRBJ1-1 and V is TRBV19; 7 nucleotides agree with TRBD1. In germline, CDR1 is LNHDA, CDR2 SQIVND (reference sequence). With 4 bases clipped from V and 11 bases from J, the junction kept 13 bases outside the gene matches. This CDR3 comprises 14 residues. Full variable domain (rest looked up from reference TRBV19 and TRBJ1-1): DGGITQSPKYLFRKEGQNVTLSCEQNLNHDAMYWYRQDPGQGLRLIYYSQIVNDFQKGDIAEGYSVSREKKESFPLTVTSAQKNPTAFYLCASSKFTGASGAFFGQGTRLTVV.